This is a list of T cell receptor beta chains from one sample in a study of early T cells in non-severe SARS-CoV-2 infection. TCRdb re-analysed the 5' RACE reads in MiXCR, keeping a single row per CDR3 protein. This table has some 36,000 distinct CDR3 sequences, 6% to 8.5% appearing once. The material was whole blood, obtained at baseline. Every receptor here comes from an adult who was a healthcare worker with PCR-confirmed SARS-CoV-2 infection or an uninfected control (not recorded which). Each CDR3 is given with its conserved first and last residue. The order of the fields is D gene, J gene, V gene, clone size, CDR3 protein, CDR3 DNA. The D gene is left open where the match is weak. The size of a clone is reported for some rows only, either as once, few or many, or as a class for expanded clones.

TRBD1,TRBJ2-5,TRBV7-6,many,CASSHGQGWETQYF,TGTGCCAGCAGCCATGGACAGGGATGGGAGACCCAGTACTTC
-,TRBJ2-6,TRBV11-1,-,CASGRGGVGANVLTF,TGTGCCAGCGGCAGAGGAGGGGTTGGGGCCAACGTCCTGACTTTC
TRBD2,TRBJ2-7,TRBV20-1,few,CSASTSGFYEQYF,TGCAGTGCTAGCACTAGCGGCTTCTACGAGCAGTACTTC
TRBD2,TRBJ2-1,TRBV7-3,few,CASSPQTSGDYNEQFF,TGTGCCAGCAGCCCGCAAACTAGCGGGGACTACAATGAGCAGTTCTTC
TRBD2,TRBJ2-3,TRBV28,many,CASSSLGAGGDTQYF,TGTGCCAGCAGTTCTTTAGGGGCCGGGGGGGATACGCAGTATTTT
-,TRBJ2-1,TRBV20-1,many,CSASPSSYNEQFF,TGCAGTGCTAGTCCTAGCAGCTACAATGAGCAGTTCTTC
-,TRBJ1-2,TRBV20-1,many,CSAPAGRYGYTF,TGCAGTGCCCCCGCCGGACGCTATGGCTACACCTTC
-,TRBJ2-1,TRBV29-1,many,CSVEPSGVGYEQFF,TGCAGCGTTGAACCGAGTGGAGTTGGGTATGAGCAGTTCTTC
TRBD2,TRBJ2-7,TRBV6-2/TRBV6-3,few,CASSLHREGHEQYF,TGTGCCAGCAGCCTCCATCGGGAGGGCCACGAGCAGTACTTC
-,TRBJ2-4,TRBV7-9,-,CASSSTGIAKNIQYF,TGTGCCAGCAGCTCTACAGGGATAGCCAAAAACATTCAGTACTTC
-,TRBJ2-2,TRBV27,few,CASSPPRTTNTGELFF,TGTGCCAGCAGTCCCCCAAGGACAACGAACACCGGGGAGCTGTTTTTT
-,TRBJ1-5,TRBV5-5,-,CASSIDSNQPQHF,TGTGCCAGCAGCATCGACAGCAATCAGCCCCAGCATTTT
-,TRBJ1-2,TRBV4-1,few,CASRKDYYGYTF,TGCGCCAGCAGAAAAGACTACTATGGCTACACCTTC
-,TRBJ2-7,TRBV20-1,-,CSARGTGAINEQYF,TGCAGTGCTAGAGGGACGGGAGCAATTAACGAGCAGTACTTC
-,TRBJ1-6,TRBV20-1,many,CSARGVSYNSPLHF,TGCAGTGCTAGGGGGGTATCCTATAATTCACCCCTCCACTTT
TRBD2,TRBJ2-3,TRBV12-3/TRBV12-4,medium-sized,CASSLAGGPSDTQYF,TGTGCCAGCAGTTTGGCGGGAGGGCCTTCAGATACGCAGTATTTT
-,TRBJ1-2,TRBV21-1,many,CASSTSKRIYGYTF,TGTGCCAGCAGCACGTCCAAAAGGATCTATGGCTACACCTTC
-,TRBJ2-5,TRBV24-1,-,CATSDDRTAQETQYF,TGTGCCACCAGTGACGACCGGACAGCCCAAGAGACCCAGTACTTC
TRBD2,TRBJ2-1,TRBV4-3,few,CASSQDGLAVNNEQFF,TGCGCCAGCAGCCAAGATGGACTAGCGGTGAACAATGAGCAGTTCTTC
-,TRBJ2-5,TRBV11-2,few,CASSLGAGQETQYF,TGTGCCAGCAGCTTAGGTGCAGGCCAGGAGACCCAGTACTTC
-,TRBJ2-7,TRBV20-1,few,CSAEQNYEQYF,TGCAGTGCTGAACAAAACTACGAGCAGTACTTC
-,TRBJ1-2,TRBV5-1,few,CASSLAPFGYGYTF,TGCGCCAGCAGCTTGGCGCCGTTCGGCTATGGCTACACCTTC
-,TRBJ1-6,TRBV20-1,many,CSASSGYNSPLHF,TGCAGTGCTAGTTCGGGGTATAATTCACCCCTCCACTTT
TRBD2,TRBJ2-1,TRBV6-2/TRBV6-3,few,CASIPSPGTSGDEQFF,TGTGCCTCTATACCATCTCCCGGGACTAGTGGCGATGAGCAGTTCTTC
TRBD2,TRBJ2-1,TRBV7-6,few,CASSPSRGTSRNNEQFF,TGTGCCAGCAGCCCGTCGAGGGGGACTAGTAGGAACAATGAGCAGTTCTTC
-,TRBJ1-1,TRBV20-1,few,CSARERVKGTEAFF,TGCAGTGCTAGAGAAAGGGTAAAGGGCACTGAAGCTTTCTTT
TRBD1,TRBJ2-2,TRBV4-3,many,CASSQDGTGSFTGELFF,TGCGCCAGCAGCCAAGATGGGACAGGGTCCTTCACCGGGGAGCTGTTTTTT
-,TRBJ1-5,TRBV11-2,-,CASSLESHQPQHF,TGTGCCAGCAGCTTAGAGTCACATCAGCCCCAGCATTTT
TRBD1,TRBJ2-4,TRBV7-2,-,CASTATARTGQNIQYF,TGTGCCAGCACCGCAACCGCGAGGACAGGGCAAAACATTCAGTACTTC
TRBD2,TRBJ2-3,TRBV5-1,many,CASRRTSGSTDTQYF,TGCGCCAGCAGACGGACTAGCGGGAGCACAGATACGCAGTATTTT
-,TRBJ2-7,TRBV7-8,many,CASRLFGAPSYEQYF,TGTGCCAGCAGACTGTTTGGAGCCCCATCCTACGAGCAGTACTTC
TRBD2,TRBJ2-3,TRBV9,many,CASSAGLAGGPPWVDTQYF,TGTGCCAGCAGCGCGGGACTAGCGGGAGGGCCTCCATGGGTAGATACGCAGTATTTT
-,TRBJ2-3,TRBV5-6,-,CASRQTGRTDTQYF,TGTGCCAGCAGGCAGACAGGACGCACAGATACGCAGTATTTT
TRBD1,TRBJ2-5,TRBV28,many,CAGQGQWTETQYF,TGTGCCGGTCAGGGACAGTGGACGGAGACCCAGTACTTC
TRBD2,TRBJ2-2,TRBV20-1,many,CSARALAGGSANTGELFF,TGCAGTGCTAGAGCCCTAGCGGGAGGCAGTGCGAACACCGGGGAGCTGTTTTTT
-,TRBJ2-3,TRBV20-1,-,CSALGPPDTQYF,TGCAGTGCTTTGGGACCCCCAGATACGCAGTATTTT
TRBD1,TRBJ1-4,TRBV28,few,CASSQTGGDEKLFF,TGTGCCAGCAGCCAGACAGGGGGGGATGAAAAACTGTTTTTT
-,TRBJ2-7,TRBV28,few,CASSLRDNYEQYF,TGTGCCAGCAGTCTCCGGGACAACTACGAGCAGTACTTC
-,TRBJ1-2,TRBV27,few,CASSKERPQGSFYGYTF,TGTGCCAGCAGCAAGGAACGACCCCAGGGTTCTTTCTATGGCTACACCTTC
TRBD1,TRBJ2-1,TRBV24-1,many,CATSVGQGAREQFF,TGTGCCACCAGTGTGGGACAGGGGGCTAGGGAGCAGTTCTTC
TRBD1,TRBJ2-7,TRBV12-3/TRBV12-4,many,CASSFLMMDRTSSYEQYF,TGTGCCAGCAGTTTCCTAATGATGGACAGGACAAGCTCCTACGAGCAGTACTTC
-,TRBJ1-3,TRBV24-1,many,CATRDNSGNTIYF,TGTGCCACAAGGGACAACTCTGGAAACACCATATATTTT
TRBD1,TRBJ1-6,TRBV12-3/TRBV12-4,many,CANSSRTGGGSPLHF,TGTGCCAACAGTTCCCGGACAGGGGGAGGATCACCCCTCCACTTT
TRBD1,TRBJ1-1,TRBV6-5,few,CASKRTGANTEAFF,TGTGCCAGCAAGCGGACAGGGGCGAACACTGAAGCTTTCTTT
TRBD1,TRBJ1-2,TRBV20-1,few,CSARDLRGERNYGYTF,TGCAGTGCTAGAGATCTCAGGGGGGAGCGGAACTATGGCTACACCTTC
-,TRBJ1-5,TRBV20-1,few,CSARDLGADNQPQHF,TGCAGTGCTAGAGATTTGGGGGCCGACAATCAGCCCCAGCATTTT